These T cell receptor beta chains were read from a single sample in a study of CD8+ T cells in alopecia areata. Sequenced by immunoSEQ multiplex PCR; TCRdb stores in-frame clones only, minus some. This sample has a few hundred thousand clones; approximately 70% occur once, and the top ten carry more than 0.95%. The material was CD4+ T cells sorted from blood, obtained around week 44, from a patient treated with tofacitinib. Receptors originate from a human donor with alopecia areata. Both conserved end residues are part of each CDR3. A D gene is named only where the DNA matches it firmly. A clone size is listed for some rows: how often the clone was seen (once, few, many), or a class if it is expanded.

CDR3	DNA	J	D	size	V
CASSSSGGLNTEAFF	TGCGCCAGCAGCTCATCAGGGGGCTTGAACACTGAAGCTTTCTTT	TRBJ1-1	TRBD1	few	TRBV5-1
CASSQGFESNQPQHF	TGCGCCAGCAGCCAAGGATTCGAGAGCAATCAGCCCCAGCATTTT	TRBJ1-5	.	.	TRBV4-1
CSVPGVPNEQFF	TGCAGCGTTCCCGGGGTCCCCAATGAGCAGTTCTTC	TRBJ2-1	.	.	TRBV29-1
CATSLDLQETQYF	TGTGCCACCAGCCTGGACCTTCAAGAGACCCAGTACTTC	TRBJ2-5	.	.	TRBV15
CSVEDVGQPNTEAFF	TGCAGCGTTGAAGATGTGGGACAGCCGAACACTGAAGCTTTCTTT	TRBJ1-1	TRBD1	.	TRBV29-1
CATGGNQPQHF	TGTGCCACAGGGGGCAATCAGCCCCAGCATTTT	TRBJ1-5	.	.	TRBV19
CAIRSGTGSNEKLFF	TGTGCCATCAGATCCGGGACAGGCTCTAATGAAAAACTGTTTTTT	TRBJ1-4	TRBD1	.	TRBV10-3
CASSFGTVGQGITDTQYF	TGTGCCAGCAGCTTTGGGACAGTGGGGCAGGGGATCACAGATACGCAGTATTTT	TRBJ2-3	TRBD1	.	TRBV5-6
CASSQDGRGYGAGYTF	TGCGCCAGCAGCCAAGATGGTCGGGGGTACGGTGCTGGCTACACCTTC	TRBJ1-2	.	.	TRBV4-1
CASSGNSPLHF	TGTGCATCCTCCGGGAATTCACCCCTCCACTTT	TRBJ1-6	.	.	TRBV28
CASSLSVGEQFF	TGTGCCAGCAGCTTGAGCGTCGGTGAGCAGTTCTTC	TRBJ2-1	.	.	TRBV5-6
CSVDGTNSGANVLTF	TGCAGCGTTGACGGGACCAACTCTGGGGCCAACGTCCTGACTTTC	TRBJ2-6	.	.	TRBV29-1
CASRDLGYEQYF	TGTGCCAGCAGGGATCTAGGCTACGAGCAGTACTTC	TRBJ2-7	.	once	TRBV2
CASSWGGSGANVLTF	TGTGCCAGCAGCTGGGGAGGGTCCGGGGCCAACGTCCTGACTTTC	TRBJ2-6	TRBD2	.	TRBV7-2
CSVEAQHTEAFF	TGCAGCGTTGAGGCACAGCACACTGAAGCTTTCTTT	TRBJ1-1	.	few	TRBV29-1
CASSPHSGDYYEQYF	TGTGCCAGCAGCCCCCATAGTGGGGATTACTACGAGCAGTACTTC	TRBJ2-7	.	few	TRBV7-2
CAISGQGEAGYTF	TGTGCCATCAGTGGACAGGGGGAAGCTGGCTACACCTTC	TRBJ1-2	TRBD1	.	TRBV10-3
CASSFDRGLTGELFF	TGTGCCAGCAGCTTTGACAGGGGTCTCACCGGGGAGCTGTTTTTT	TRBJ2-2	TRBD1	.	TRBV7-2
CAWSVPGDEKLFF	TGTGCCTGGAGTGTCCCAGGGGATGAAAAACTGTTTTTT	TRBJ1-4	.	.	TRBV30
CASSLARGRTGELFF	TGTGCCAGCAGCTTAGCAAGGGGGCGCACCGGGGAGCTGTTTTTT	TRBJ2-2	TRBD1	.	TRBV7-2
CATSRDIGIAEQFF	TGTGCCACCAGCAGAGATATCGGAATTGCGGAGCAGTTCTTC	TRBJ2-1	.	few	TRBV15
CAWSVGQAVDYGYTF	TGTGCCTGGAGTGTAGGGCAGGCCGTGGACTATGGCTACACCTTC	TRBJ1-2	.	.	TRBV30
CASSSDLSSYNEQFF	TGTGCCAGCAGCTCCGACCTTAGCTCCTACAATGAGCAGTTCTTC	TRBJ2-1	.	.	TRBV5-6
CASSGPSSYNEQFF	TGTGCCAGCAGCGGCCCTAGTTCCTACAATGAGCAGTTCTTC	TRBJ2-1	.	.	TRBV9
CSVYASRGEQYF	TGCAGCGTCTATGCCTCACGGGGCGAGCAGTACTTC	TRBJ2-7	.	.	TRBV29-1
CASKTGPYEQYF	TGCGCCAGCAAGACAGGGCCCTACGAGCAGTACTTC	TRBJ2-7	TRBD1	once	TRBV10-2
CASHNYRGRRLFRAFF	TGCGCCAGCCATAACTACAGGGGGCGACGACTCTTCCGGGCTTTCTTT	TRBJ1-1	TRBD1	.	TRBV23-1
CSVAAQGVGQPQHF	TGCAGCGTTGCGGCTCAGGGGGTTGGTCAGCCCCAGCATTTT	TRBJ1-5	TRBD1	.	TRBV29-1
CASSSGLASEQFF	TGTGCCAGCAGCTCGGGGCTCGCCAGTGAGCAGTTCTTC	TRBJ2-1	.	few	TRBV9
CASSKGPPYEQYF	TGTGCCAGCAGCAAAGGACCCCCCTACGAGCAGTACTTC	TRBJ2-7	.	.	TRBV7-2
CAWKRRTNTEAFF	TGTGCCTGGAAAAGGCGCACGAACACTGAAGCTTTCTTT	TRBJ1-1	.	.	TRBV30
CASSLGQDSPLHF	TGTGCCAGCAGCTTGGGACAGGATTCACCCCTCCACTTT	TRBJ1-6	.	.	TRBV5-6
CASALTGLYGYTF	TGTGCCAGCGCCCTAACAGGGCTCTATGGCTACACCTTC	TRBJ1-2	.	.	TRBV28
CASSPQVDTQYF	TGTGCCAGCAGCCCCCAGGTCGATACGCAGTATTTT	TRBJ2-3	.	.	TRBV11-2
CSVTPGRSTDTQYF	TGCAGCGTTACTCCGGGAAGAAGCACAGATACGCAGTATTTT	TRBJ2-3	.	.	TRBV29-1
CAWSNGMNTEAFF	TGTGCCTGGAGTAACGGAATGAACACTGAAGCTTTCTTT	TRBJ1-1	.	.	TRBV30
CASSLSRRPFYGYTF	TGTGCCAGCAGCTTATCGAGGCGGCCCTTCTATGGCTACACCTTC	TRBJ1-2	.	.	TRBV11-2
CASSPPSSGGQDTQYF	TGTGCCAGCAGCCCCCCGTCGAGCGGGGGACAGGATACGCAGTATTTT	TRBJ2-3	.	few	TRBV9
CARGSGESYEQYF	TGTGCCAGGGGTAGCGGGGAAAGCTACGAGCAGTACTTC	TRBJ2-7	TRBD2	.	TRBV7-6
CASSLTWQGTSGANVLTF	TGTGCCAGCAGCTTAACATGGCAGGGGACCTCTGGGGCCAACGTCCTGACTTTC	TRBJ2-6	.	few	TRBV7-2
CAWRTGSYEQYF	TGTGCCTGGAGAACAGGGTCCTACGAGCAGTACTTC	TRBJ2-7	.	.	TRBV30
CASSFRLGQDTQYF	TGTGCCAGCAGCTTCCGACTAGGTCAAGATACGCAGTATTTT	TRBJ2-3	.	.	TRBV11-3
CASSTAGAPMETQYF	TGCGCCAGCAGCACCGCCGGGGCCCCAATGGAGACCCAGTACTTC	TRBJ2-5	.	.	TRBV5-1
CASSPAGRGGHLHF	TGTGCCAGCAGCCCGGCTGGCAGAGGGGGCCACCTGCATTTT	TRBJ1-5	TRBD1	.	TRBV5-6
CASRPGLAKNTGELFF	TGCGCCAGCCGTCCCGGCCTCGCCAAGAACACCGGGGAGCTGTTTTTT	TRBJ2-2	.	few	TRBV5-1
CSVAEVNYGYTF	TGCAGCGTTGCTGAGGTTAACTATGGCTACACCTTC	TRBJ1-2	.	.	TRBV29-1
CASSRLAGGADTQYF	TGTGCCAGCAGCCGACTAGCGGGGGGCGCAGATACGCAGTATTTT	TRBJ2-3	TRBD2	few	TRBV7-2
CSAGAGLGADTQYF	TGCAGCGCCGGAGCGGGACTTGGGGCAGATACGCAGTATTTT	TRBJ2-3	TRBD2	.	TRBV29-1
CSVKQALNTEAFF	TGCAGCGTTAAGCAGGCCCTGAACACTGAAGCTTTCTTT	TRBJ1-1	.	medium-sized	TRBV29-1
CSVVISDRQANYGYTF	TGCAGCGTCGTCATATCGGACAGGCAAGCTAACTATGGCTACACCTTC	TRBJ1-2	TRBD1	.	TRBV29-1
CASSLSSYNSPLHF	TGTGCCAGCAGCTTATCATCCTATAATTCACCCCTCCACTTT	TRBJ1-6	.	.	TRBV7-2